These 4 T cell receptor beta chains were sequenced from one sample in a study of post-analysis software for immune sequencing data. The library was made from cDNA and included unique molecular identifiers. TCRdb recomputed calls from the PCR reads with MiXCR, one row per CDR3 protein. The sample yields 550,000 to 700,000 distinct CDR3 sequences, roughly 40% seen once. Study-wide results and limits: TRBV5-6, TRBV5-1 and TRBV20-1 belonged to a set of about five TRBV segments that were more frequent in patients than controls.

Antigen specificity for these receptors is unknown. Sequences were obtained from blood. These receptors all stem from a girl between 10 and 17 years old with multiple sclerosis.

This clonotype has more than one count but fewer than ten. The chain has TRBV10-3 and TRBJ1-6; D is undetermined. Germline assignment: CDR1 ENHRY and CDR2 SYGVKD. The V end lost 4 bases, the J end lost 8 bases, and 9 bases lay between the germline ends. The CDR3 is 13 amino acids. The CDR3 loop reads CAISVDRDSPLHF. In DNA, the CDR3 is TGTGCCATCAGTGTTGACCGGGATTCACCCCTCCACTTT.

This clonotype was counted only a few times. The chain combines TRBV20-1 with TRBJ2-5; 8 positions match TRBD1. The better agreement between TRBJ2-7 and the DNA end casts doubt on the J call. The CDR3 consists of 14 residues. Germline V CDR1 and CDR2: DFQATT, SNEGSKA (reference sequence). The CDR3 spells CSARSRDRIYEQYF. As DNA, the CDR3 is TGCAGTGCTAGAAGCCGGGACAGGATCTACGAGCAGTACTTC.

The chain is built from TRBV24-1 and TRBJ2-1, with 8 positions matching TRBD2. Trimming took 2 bases from V and 7 from J; bases not matched to a gene: 9. The CDR3 has 16 amino acids. CDR1 is KGHDR and CDR2 is SFDVKD in the germline V gene. In nucleotides, the CDR3 is TGTGCCACCAGTGATTGGTCAGCGGGAGCGTGGAATGAGCAGTTCTTC. Translated, it gives CATSDWSAGAWNEQFF.

The chain joins TRBV5-1 to TRBJ1-1; D might be TRBD1 (5 bases). Germline V CDR1 and CDR2: SGHRS, YFSETQ. V was clipped by 0 bases and J by 0 bases, with 15 bases between them. CDR3 length: 17 amino acids. The CDR3 region has the DNA TGCGCCAGCAGCTTGGCCGAAGGCAGGGATATGAACACTGAAGCTTTCTTT. It encodes CASSLAEGRDMNTEAFF.